The 27 T cell receptor beta chains presented below share a single source sample, sequenced in a study of breast tumors, draining lymph nodes, adjacent tissues. Samples came from axillary lymph nodes draining the breast cancer. TCRdb analysed the multiplex PCR reads with MiXCR anew, one entry per CDR3 protein. Here the sample spans over 150,000 distinct CDR3 sequences, 30% to 35% being singletons. Material: axillary lymph node tissue. These receptors all come from a female donor with breast cancer. Some clones in this sample may be carry-over from other donors' samples.

Ten or more counts support this clonotype. The chain links TRBV19 to TRBJ1-5, with D perhaps TRBD1 (5 bases). V lost 3 bases to trimming and J lost 2 bases, with 11 bases between them. CDR1 is LNHDA and CDR2 is SQIVND in the germline V gene (reference sequence). CDR3 length: 15 residues. The CDR3 sequence is CASSMGQGGNQPQHF. The CDR3 coding sequence is TGTGCCAGTAGTATGGGGCAAGGGGGCAATCAGCCCCAGCATTTT.

This clonotype was recorded many times. The J gene is TRBJ2-3, the V gene TRBV6-5; D perhaps matches TRBD2 (5 bases). This CDR3 spans 15 amino acids. The germline gives CDR1 MNHEY, CDR2 SVGAGI. V lost 7 bases to trimming and J lost 4 bases, with 18 bases between them. CDR3 loop: CASIRRFPGADTQYF. The CDR3 DNA follows: TGTGCCAGCATAAGGAGGTTCCCCGGGGCAGATACGCAGTATTTT.

The rearrangement joins TRBV9 to TRBJ1-1, with 9 bases identical to TRBD1. V gave up 3 bases and J gave up 9 bases; unmatched junction bases: 6. CDR3 length: 13 residues. Germline V CDR1 and CDR2: SGDLS, YYNGEE. The CDR3 is CASSATGGSQAFF. The CDR3 DNA reads as TGTGCCAGCAGCGCTACAGGGGGCTCTCAAGCTTTCTTT.

This clonotype was seen at least ten times. This rearrangement joins TRBV18 to TRBJ1-2, with 9 positions matching TRBD1. The CDR3 covers 14 residues. Unmatched junction bases numbered 6, after V lost 5 bases and J lost 5 bases. Germline-derived CDR1 and CDR2 are KGHSH and LQKENI. CDR3 bases: TGTGCCAGCTCATCCTCGGACAGGGGATATGGCTACACCTTC. Its protein is CASSSSDRGYGYTF.

V and J are TRBV12-3 or TRBV12-4 and TRBJ2-7; no clear D. Between the trimmed V and J ends, which lost 5 bases and 3 bases, there was a span of 17 bases. The CDR3 runs 15 residues. The CDR3 sequence: CASSLIADAFYEQYF. In DNA form, the CDR3 reads TGTGCCAGCAGTCTAATCGCCGATGCGTTCTACGAGCAGTACTTC.

The V and J genes are TRBV5-1 and TRBJ1-6; D remains ambiguous. From germline, CDR1 is SGHRS and CDR2 YFSETQ. V was pared by 4 bases and J by 3 bases, with 14 bases between. The CDR3 totals 16 residues. CDR3 DNA: TGCGCCAGCAGCACTAATGGACGGGTCTATAATTCACCCCTCCACTTT. It specifies CASSTNGRVYNSPLHF.

This clonotype was seen repeatedly, ten times or more. The chain recombines TRBV4-1 with TRBJ1-4; no definite D call. V gave up 1 base and J gave up 0 bases, with 18 bases separating them. Germline V gives CDR1 MGHRA, CDR2 YSYEKL. This CDR3 region has 19 residues. The CDR3 reads CASSQAPPLPVATNEKLFF. The DNA for the CDR3 is TGCGCCAGCAGCCAAGCGCCGCCTCTCCCAGTTGCAACTAATGAAAAACTGTTTTTT.

In its sample, this clonotype was seen many times. The rearrangement joins TRBV12-3 or TRBV12-4 to TRBJ1-4; D call uncertain. Trimming cost V 1 base and J 7 bases, with 16 bases left between them. This CDR3 is 16 amino acids long. The CDR3 loop is CASSLGGWEWSEKLFF. The CDR3, as DNA: TGTGCCAGCAGTTTAGGGGGTTGGGAGTGGAGTGAAAAACTGTTTTTT.

This clonotype was counted ten times or more. The chain combines TRBV7-9 with TRBJ1-6; perhaps TRBD1 as D (6 bases). The CDR3 length is 15 residues. V lost 5 bases and J 7 bases, leaving 15 bases between the germline ends. Germline-derived CDR1 and CDR2 are SEHNR and FQNEAQ (reference sequence). This CDR3 reads CASSKTAGDNSPLHF. In DNA, the CDR3 is TGTGCCAGCAGCAAGACCGCAGGGGACAATTCACCCCTCCACTTT.

The CDR3 bases are TGCAGTGCTAGTATGAGTACAGGGGCGTCCGAGCAGTACTTC. Protein sequence: CSASMSTGASEQYF. This sequence joins TRBV20-1 and TRBJ2-7, with 7 bases aligning to TRBD1. J lost 6 bases, V lost 3 bases, and 11 bases had no gene match. This CDR3 is 14 amino acids long. Germline V gives CDR1 DFQATT, CDR2 SNEGSKA (reference sequence).

This clonotype occurred many times. The chain employs TRBV29-1 and TRBJ1-5; D not resolved. CDR1 SQVTM and CDR2 ANQGSEA come from the germline V gene. Trimming took off 3 bases at V and 6 bases at J, with 12 bases between the two ends. CDR3 length equals 13 residues. The CDR3 reads CSVEMGEGQPQHF. DNA for the CDR3: TGCAGCGTTGAGATGGGCGAAGGTCAGCCCCAGCATTTT. Filled out from reference TRBV29-1 and TRBJ1-5, the complete variable domain reads SAVISQKPSRDICQRGTSLTIQCQVDSQVTMMFWYRQQPGQSLTLIATANQGSEATYESGFVIDKFPISRPNLTFSTLTVSNMSPEDSSIYLCSVEMGEGQPQHFGDGTRLSIL.

V is TRBV7-2 and J is TRBJ2-7; D is unclear. Trimming cost V 1 base and J 0 bases, with 10 bases left between them. CDR3 length: 15 residues. Germline CDR1 SGHTA, CDR2 FQGNSA. CDR3 protein: CASSLEWASSYEQYF. For the CDR3, the DNA is TGTGCCAGCAGCTTAGAATGGGCGAGCTCCTACGAGCAGTACTTC. Drawing the rest from reference TRBV7-2 and TRBJ2-7, the complete variable domain is GAGVSQSPSNKVTEKGKDVELRCDPISGHTALYWYRQSLGQGLEFLIYFQGNSAPDKSGLPSDRFSAERTGGSVSTLTIQRTQQEDSAVYLCASSLEWASSYEQYFGPGTRLTVT.

The table lists this clonotype with many counts. This chain connects TRBV5-4 to TRBJ2-7; D is perhaps TRBD1 (5 bases). Between the trimmed V and J ends, which lost 3 bases and 0 bases, there was a span of 7 bases. Germline V gene data show CDR1 as SGHNT and CDR2 as YYREEE (reference sequence). This CDR3 contains 13 residues. This CDR3 is CASSSDSSYEQYF. CDR3 nucleotide sequence: TGTGCCAGCAGCTCCGACAGCTCCTACGAGCAGTACTTC.

In this sample, this clonotype turned up many times. This chain uses TRBV7-6 with TRBJ2-1; 8 bases fit TRBD1. Germline CDR1 is SGHVS and CDR2 is FNYEAQ. The CDR3 consists of 15 residues. The trim removed 5 bases at V and 7 bases at J, leaving 10 bases unmatched. The CDR3 loop reads CASSADREPTNEQFF. The CDR3 region has the DNA TGTGCCAGCAGCGCGGACAGGGAACCTACGAATGAGCAGTTCTTC.

V gene TRBV2 combines with J gene TRBJ2-1, with 10 bases that match TRBD2. The CDR3 is 16 residues long. Trimming removed 4 bases from V and 8 bases from J; junction bases left unmatched: 11. Per the germline V gene, CDR1 is SNHLY and CDR2 is FYNNEI. The chain's CDR3 is CASSGLAGALTDEQFF. CDR3 coding DNA: TGTGCCAGCAGTGGACTAGCGGGTGCCTTAACGGATGAGCAGTTCTTC.

There are a few counts of this clonotype. CDR3 DNA sequence: TGTGCCAGCTCACCGTTGGGACAGACGTCGCCCCAGCATTTT. This translates into CASSPLGQTSPQHF. The chain employs TRBV18 and TRBJ1-5, with TRBD1 matching over 7 bases. Germline trimming cut 3 bases from V and 9 bases from J; bases unmatched to any gene: 8. CDR1 is KGHSH and CDR2 is LQKENI in the germline V gene. This CDR3 comprises 14 residues.

The table lists this clonotype with many counts. V and J are TRBV20-1 and TRBJ1-5, with 10 nucleotides matching TRBD1. The CDR3 spans 13 residues. CDR1 is DFQATT and CDR2 is SNEGSKA in the germline V gene (reference sequence). The trim removed 4 bases at V and 5 bases at J, leaving 2 bases unmatched. Written as DNA, the CDR3 is TGCAGTGCTAAAGGGACAGGGGATCAGCCCCAGCATTTT. This sequence encodes CSAKGTGDQPQHF.

There are a few counts of this clonotype. The chain recombines TRBV3-1 with TRBJ2-4; D may be TRBD1 (6 bases). This CDR3 region has 14 residues. V was clipped by 1 base and J by 8 bases, with 12 bases between them. Per the germline V gene, CDR1 is LGHDT and CDR2 is YNNKEL (reference sequence). CDR3 protein: CASSQAGAWDIQYF. In DNA form, the CDR3 reads TGTGCCAGCAGCCAAGCAGGGGCATGGGACATTCAGTACTTC.

V and J are TRBV6-2 or TRBV6-3 and TRBJ2-1; 8 positions match TRBD2. Germline lookup yields CDR1 MNHEY and CDR2 SVGEGT. Trimming took 7 bases from V and 5 from J; bases not matched to a gene: 10. CDR3 length: 15 amino acids. In DNA, the CDR3 is TGTGCCAGCAAAGACGGGGGGGCAAGGAACAATGAGCAGTTCTTC. This gives the protein CASKDGGARNNEQFF.

This clonotype showed up many times. The rearrangement links TRBV20-1 to TRBJ2-3, with TRBD2 identical over 10 bases. The germline V gene has CDR1 DFQATT and CDR2 SNEGSKA (reference sequence). The CDR3 contains 16 residues. V dropped 1 base and J dropped 2; count of bases not matched to a gene: 6. CDR3 in amino acids: CSARAAAGGPTDTQYF. CDR3 nucleotides: TGCAGTGCTAGAGCGGCAGCGGGAGGGCCCACAGATACGCAGTATTTT.

V is TRBV7-3 and J is TRBJ1-1; D remains unclear. The CDR3 has 13 amino acids. Trimming took off 2 bases at V and 1 base at J, with 5 bases between the two ends. The germline V gene encodes CDR1 SGHTA and CDR2 FQGTGA. CDR3 sequence reads: CASSLQRNTEAFF. The CDR3 region has the DNA TGTGCCAGCAGCTTACAGAGGAACACTGAAGCTTTCTTT. Full variable domain (missing parts from reference TRBV7-3 and TRBJ1-1): GAGVSQTPSNKVTEKGKYVELRCDPISGHTALYWYRQSLGQGPEFLIYFQGTGAADDSGLPNDRFFAVRPEGSVSTLKIQRTERGDSAVYLCASSLQRNTEAFFGQGTRLTVV.

This clonotype occurred many times. The CDR3 bases are TGTGCCAGCAGCGTAAACGAAGGGGTGGGGGGTCATGGCTACACCTTC. Translation: CASSVNEGVGGHGYTF. The chain joins TRBV9 to TRBJ1-2; tentatively, D is TRBD1 (5 bases). This CDR3 is 16 amino acids long. Germline loops: CDR1 SGDLS, CDR2 YYNGEE. Trimming cost V 1 base and J 6 bases, with 19 bases left between them.

V usage is TRBV3-1 and J usage is TRBJ2-7; no clear D gene. This CDR3 is built from 15 residues. The V end lost 4 bases, the J end lost 3 bases, and 16 bases lay between the germline ends. Germline values: CDR1 LGHDT, CDR2 YNNKEL (reference sequence). CDR3 DNA sequence: TGTGCCAGCAGCCCCCCAGGACGGGTACTCTACGAGCAGTACTTC. Its protein product is CASSPPGRVLYEQYF.

In this sample, this clonotype turned up many times. V usage is TRBV7-2 and J usage is TRBJ2-2, with unresolved D. CDR3 length: 15 amino acids. With 3 bases removed from V and 0 bases from J, the gap between germline ends came to 8 bases. Germline CDR1 reads SGHTA; CDR2 reads FQGNSA. In nucleotides, the CDR3 is TGTGCCAGCAGCTTCATTGCAGCGAACACCGGGGAGCTGTTTTTT. As protein: CASSFIAANTGELFF.

This clonotype has at least ten counts. The chain carries TRBV11-2 and TRBJ2-3; tentatively, D is TRBD1 (5 bases). Trimming left V 2 bases short and J 4 bases short, with 10 bases between. CDR3 length: 14 amino acids. Germline loops: CDR1 SGHAT, CDR2 FQNNGV. The CDR3 sequence: CASSLSGRADTQYF. CDR3 nucleotides: TGTGCCAGCAGCTTATCGGGCAGGGCAGATACGCAGTATTTT. Full variable domain (remainder filled in from reference TRBV11-2 and TRBJ2-3): EAGVAQSPRYKIIEKRQSVAFWCNPISGHATLYWYQQILGQGPKLLIQFQNNGVVDDSQLPKDRFSAERLKGVDSTLKIQPAKLEDSAVYLCASSLSGRADTQYFGPGTRLTVL.

Comments on this clonotype: A much bigger clone sits one base away, suggesting this may be a read error. The gene calls are TRBV9 and TRBJ2-2; 8 bases are a match to TRBD1. Germline V gene lookup returns CDR1 SGDLS and CDR2 YYNGEE. This CDR3 contains 16 residues. CDR3 region: CASSSRTGINTGALFF. The CDR3 region has the DNA TGTGCCAGCAGCTCCCGGACAGGGATTAACACCGGGGCGCTGTTTTTT.

Of note for this clonotype: This may arise from a read error, as a much more abundant clone is one base away. This chain uses TRBV3-1 with TRBJ2-1, with D possibly being TRBD1 (5 bases). The CDR3 has 11 residues. The germline CDR1 and CDR2 sequences are LGHDT and YNNKEL (reference sequence). As DNA, the CDR3 is TGTGCCAGTACAGGTCCCAATGGGCAGTTCTTC. It specifies CASTGPNGQFF.